The TCR beta chain under discussion was sequenced for a study of T-cell memory formation after mild COVID-19. General observations from the study: Second-wave clones with a day 37 peak had unconfirmed SARS-CoV-2 specificity. Cross-reactive memory apparently joined, as some responding clones appeared in pre-infection memory.

This clonotype has just a few counts. Its specificity is unknown. TCRdb analysed the 5' RACE reads with MiXCR anew, one entry per CDR3 protein. The table records 550,000 to 700,000 distinct CDR3 sequences, 15% to 20% of them present only once. The CDR3 is 18 amino acids. Trimming took 1 base from V and 4 from J, leaving 20 bases between them. The germline V gene encodes CDR1 MGHRA and CDR2 YSYEKL. V is TRBV4-1 and J is TRBJ2-1, with D perhaps matching TRBD2 (6 bases). The source of this sequence is an adult woman who had mild COVID-19 (a few samples of this study predate the infection). Cell type and time point are not known. The sequenced sample consisted of PBMCs or a T cell subset sorted from them (not recorded which). CDR3 sequence: CASSQVVDANGGYNEQFF. Here the CDR3 DNA reads TGCGCCAGCAGCCAAGTCGTGGACGCAAACGGGGGATACAATGAGCAGTTCTTC.